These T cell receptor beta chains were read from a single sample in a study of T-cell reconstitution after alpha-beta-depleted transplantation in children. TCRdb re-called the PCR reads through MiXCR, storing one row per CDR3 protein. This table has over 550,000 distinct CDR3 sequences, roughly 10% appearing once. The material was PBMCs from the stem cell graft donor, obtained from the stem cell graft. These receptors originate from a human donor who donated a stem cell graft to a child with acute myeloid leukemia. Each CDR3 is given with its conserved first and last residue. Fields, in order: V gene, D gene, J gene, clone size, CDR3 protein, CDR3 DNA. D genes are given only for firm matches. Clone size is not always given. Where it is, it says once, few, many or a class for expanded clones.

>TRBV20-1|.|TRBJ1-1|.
CSARLIRGIAEAFF
TGCAGTGCTAGATTAATTAGGGGGATAGCTGAAGCTTTCTTT
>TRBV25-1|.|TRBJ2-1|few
CASSRGLEQFF
TGTGCCAGCAGTCGAGGGCTAGAGCAGTTCTTC
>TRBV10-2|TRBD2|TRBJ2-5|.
CTTGASGNQETQYF
TGCACCACGGGGGCTAGCGGGAACCAAGAGACCCAGTACTTC
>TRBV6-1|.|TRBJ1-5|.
CASSAFLYQPQHF
TGTGCCAGCAGTGCTTTCCTTTATCAGCCCCAGCATTTT
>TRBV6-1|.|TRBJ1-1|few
CASTLTGSTEAFF
TGTGCCAGCACCCTCACGGGGAGCACTGAAGCTTTCTTT
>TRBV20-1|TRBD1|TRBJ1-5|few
CSARDLRQGAGQPQHF
TGCAGTGCTAGAGATTTGAGACAGGGGGCTGGTCAGCCCCAGCATTTT
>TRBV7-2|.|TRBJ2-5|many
CASSLGPLMVQYF
TGTGCCAGCAGCTTAGGACCGTTAATGGTTCAGTACTTC
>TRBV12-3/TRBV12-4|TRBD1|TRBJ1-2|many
CASSFFGQGGGYTF
TGTGCCAGCAGCTTCTTCGGACAGGGCGGAGGCTACACCTTC
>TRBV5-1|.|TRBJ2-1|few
CASSLGRPMTGNEQFF
TGCGCCAGCAGCTTGGGACGACCTATGACGGGCAATGAGCAGTTCTTC
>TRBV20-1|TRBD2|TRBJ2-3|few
CSARVLANTQYF
TGCAGTGCTAGAGTACTAGCGAATACGCAGTATTTT
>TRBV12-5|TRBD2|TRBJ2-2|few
CASGWTSGSTGELFF
TGTGCTAGTGGGTGGACTAGCGGGAGTACCGGGGAGCTGTTTTTT
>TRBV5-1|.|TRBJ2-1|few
CASSLVEGYEQFF
TGCGCCAGCAGCTTGGTGGAGGGGTATGAGCAGTTCTTC
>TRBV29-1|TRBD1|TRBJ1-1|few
CSVAGTGGSLPSF
TGCAGCGTCGCGGGGACAGGGGGGAGCCTCCCGTCCTTT
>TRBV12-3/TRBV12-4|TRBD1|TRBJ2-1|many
CASIQQGARDEQFF
TGTGCCAGCATACAACAGGGGGCGCGGGATGAGCAGTTCTTC
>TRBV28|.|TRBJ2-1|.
CASSGPFNEQFF
TGTGCCAGCAGCGGCCCATTCAATGAGCAGTTCTTC
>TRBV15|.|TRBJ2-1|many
CATSRDQISDEQFF
TGTGCCACCAGCAGAGATCAAATTAGTGATGAGCAGTTCTTC
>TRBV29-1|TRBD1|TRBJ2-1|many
CSAQVGQGDTEQFF
TGCAGCGCCCAAGTCGGACAGGGGGACACTGAGCAGTTCTTC
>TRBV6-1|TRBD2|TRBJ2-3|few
CASSFSGIDTQYF
TGTGCCAGCAGCTTTAGCGGGATAGATACGCAGTATTTT
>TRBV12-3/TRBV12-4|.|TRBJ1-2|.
CASSLWGSLFNYGYTF
TGTGCCAGCAGTTTATGGGGCTCCCTTTTTAACTATGGCTACACCTTC
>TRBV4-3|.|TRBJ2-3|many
CASSQDWPDTQYF
TGCGCCAGCAGCCAAGATTGGCCAGATACGCAGTATTTT
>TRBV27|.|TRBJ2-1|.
CASRPPLGLADSYNEQFF
TGTGCCAGCAGACCACCCCTCGGGCTAGCAGACTCCTACAATGAGCAGTTCTTC
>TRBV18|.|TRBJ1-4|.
CASSRDSLTNEKLFF
TGTGCCAGCTCACGCGACAGCCTCACTAATGAAAAACTGTTTTTT
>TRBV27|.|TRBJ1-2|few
CASSLGGQEINYGYTF
TGTGCCAGCAGTTTAGGGGGGCAGGAGATCAACTATGGCTACACCTTC
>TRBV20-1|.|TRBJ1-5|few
CSARRGHNQPQHF
TGCAGTGCTAGAAGAGGGCATAATCAGCCCCAGCATTTT
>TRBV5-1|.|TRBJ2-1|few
CASIDESSYNEQFF
TGCGCCAGCATCGACGAGAGCTCCTACAATGAGCAGTTCTTC
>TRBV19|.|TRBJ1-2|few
CASSTKQGYNGYTF
TGTGCCAGTAGTACGAAACAGGGATACAATGGCTACACCTTC
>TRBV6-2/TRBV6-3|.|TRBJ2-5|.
CASSYSQGSKETQYF
TGTGCCAGCAGTTACTCACAGGGTTCTAAAGAGACCCAGTACTTC
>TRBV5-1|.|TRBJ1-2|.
CASTPASNYGYTF
TGCGCCAGCACTCCGGCCTCTAACTATGGCTACACCTTC
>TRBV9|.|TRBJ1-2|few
CASSVNINYGYTF
TGTGCCAGCAGCGTAAACATAAACTATGGCTACACCTTC
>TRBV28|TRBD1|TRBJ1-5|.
CASSYGQDNQPQHF
TGTGCCAGCAGTTACGGACAGGACAATCAGCCCCAGCATTTT
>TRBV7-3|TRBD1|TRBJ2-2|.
CASIKLKTGVNTGELFF
TGTGCCAGCATCAAACTCAAGACAGGGGTGAACACCGGGGAGCTGTTTTTT
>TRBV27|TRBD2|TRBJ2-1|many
CASSIAGDEYNEQFF
TGTGCCAGCAGTATAGCGGGAGACGAGTACAATGAGCAGTTCTTC
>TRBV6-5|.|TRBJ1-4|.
CASSYRTWSEKLFF
TGTGCCAGCAGTTACCGGACGTGGAGTGAAAAACTGTTTTTT
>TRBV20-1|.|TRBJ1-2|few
CSAILPDSNYGYTF
TGCAGTGCGATCCTCCCAGATTCGAACTATGGCTACACCTTC
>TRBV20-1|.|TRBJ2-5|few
CSALGLASHQYF
TGCAGTGCTCTGGGGCTCGCTTCTCATCAGTACTTC
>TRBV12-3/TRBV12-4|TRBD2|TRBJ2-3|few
CASSLRLAGGITPSTDTQYF
TGTGCCAGCAGTCTACGACTAGCGGGAGGTATAACCCCTAGCACAGATACGCAGTATTTT
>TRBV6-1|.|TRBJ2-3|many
CASSRRGPGTDTQYF
TGTGCCAGCAGCCGGCGGGGGCCAGGCACAGATACGCAGTATTTT
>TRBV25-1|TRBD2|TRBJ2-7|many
CASRGLAFNEQYF
TGTGCCAGCAGGGGACTAGCCTTTAACGAGCAGTACTTC
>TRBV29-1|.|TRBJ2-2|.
CSVVAGHLNAGELFF
TGCAGCGTTGTAGCCGGACACTTGAACGCCGGGGAGCTGTTTTTT